This record covers a single T cell receptor (beta chain). What it recognizes is unknown. The data belong to a study of shared clonotypes between healthy human individuals. Overall study findings and caveats: Generation probabilities were higher for clonotypes shared across all four sorted-subset donors than for unshared ones. Donors were few, which limited the genetic and exposure-history diversity represented.

Original processing notes: ImmunoSEQ supplied junction-only sequences lacking quality scores, so filtering was different. Using immunoSEQ multiplex PCR, the repertoire was profiled, and TCRdb retains in-frame clones only, with some absent. Clonal size and the V and J genes are those of that table, whereas D and trimming came from the DNA. Found here are a few million clones, 85% to 95% of them singletons; the top ten hold under 0.45%. The receptor was isolated from a young man in good health. Some clones in this sample may be carry-over from other donors' samples. Sequenced input: naive CD4+ T cells from PBMCs. Described subset: CD45RA+ positively selected.

Written as DNA, the CDR3 is TGTGCCAGCAGTTACGGTATAGAGAGGCCCCTCGGGGAGCTGTTTTTT. The encoded protein is CASSYGIERPLGELFF. The chain uses TRBV6-5 and TRBJ2-2; D unresolved. V lost 2 bases and J 7 bases, leaving 17 bases between the germline ends. Germline CDR1 is MNHEY and CDR2 is SVGAGI. The CDR3 totals 16 residues.